Listed below are T cell receptor beta chains from one sample, sequenced in a study of molecular identifiers for immune sequencing clone quantification. Via MiXCR, TCRdb re-called the PCR reads, giving one row per CDR3 protein. The data show more than 95,000 distinct CDR3 sequences, approximately 24% seen once. Sequenced material: naive CD8+ T cells from blood, with Jurkat cell RNA spiked in. These receptors all stem from a human donor in good health. Some libraries in this study had Jurkat cell RNA spiked in. Both conserved end residues are part of each CDR3. A D gene is named only where the DNA matches it firmly. Not all rows give a size; the values are once, few, many and, for expanded clones, a class.

j_gene: TRBJ2-1; v_gene: TRBV27; d_gene: NA; abundance: few; CDR3nt: TGTGCCAGCAGTCCCGCCGGGGGCTGGTACAATGAGCAGTTCTTC; CDR3aa: CASSPAGGWYNEQFF
j_gene: TRBJ1-1; v_gene: TRBV6-5; d_gene: TRBD1; abundance: NA; CDR3nt: TGTGCCAGCAGCCTAGGCCCCCTGGGGACAGGGTACACTGAAGCTTTCTTT; CDR3aa: CASSLGPLGTGYTEAFF
j_gene: TRBJ2-1; v_gene: TRBV7-3; d_gene: TRBD2; abundance: many; CDR3nt: TGTGCCAGCAGCTCCTTCGGGGGACTAGCGGGAGCTAATGAGCAGTTCTTC; CDR3aa: CASSSFGGLAGANEQFF
j_gene: TRBJ2-1; v_gene: TRBV6-2/TRBV6-3; d_gene: TRBD2; abundance: few; CDR3nt: TGTGCCAGCAGTCGACTAGCGGGGGTATCGGGGGAGCAGTTCTTC; CDR3aa: CASSRLAGVSGEQFF
j_gene: TRBJ2-1; v_gene: TRBV4-3; d_gene: NA; abundance: many; CDR3nt: TGCGCCAGCAGCCTAGTTGGCGGGGATGAGCAGTTCTTC; CDR3aa: CASSLVGGDEQFF
j_gene: TRBJ2-3; v_gene: TRBV13; d_gene: TRBD2; abundance: many; CDR3nt: TGTGCCAGCAGCTTAGGGGTAGCGGGAGGAGTGGGGCCAGATACGCAGTATTTT; CDR3aa: CASSLGVAGGVGPDTQYF
j_gene: TRBJ2-1; v_gene: TRBV27; d_gene: NA; abundance: NA; CDR3nt: TGTGCCAGCAGTTACCATTCTAGCGATGAGCAGTTCTTC; CDR3aa: CASSYHSSDEQFF
j_gene: TRBJ1-3; v_gene: TRBV9; d_gene: NA; abundance: many; CDR3nt: TGTGCCAGCAGCGAAGCGGGGGGACCGGCTGGAAACACCATATATTTT; CDR3aa: CASSEAGGPAGNTIYF
j_gene: TRBJ2-1; v_gene: TRBV7-6; d_gene: NA; abundance: few; CDR3nt: TGTGCCAGCAGCTTAGTTTTTAACCCGGGACCGCTGTACAATGAGCAGTTCTTC; CDR3aa: CASSLVFNPGPLYNEQFF
j_gene: TRBJ2-1; v_gene: TRBV12-3/TRBV12-4; d_gene: NA; abundance: few; CDR3nt: TGTGCCAGCAGCCCGATTTCGGGCACCTACAATGGGCAGTTCTTC; CDR3aa: CASSPISGTYNGQFF
j_gene: TRBJ2-3; v_gene: TRBV7-9; d_gene: NA; abundance: many; CDR3nt: TGTGCCAGCAGCACTCGTTCGGCGGCCGGGGGTAGCACAGATACGCAGTATTTT; CDR3aa: CASSTRSAAGGSTDTQYF
j_gene: TRBJ2-1; v_gene: TRBV27; d_gene: NA; abundance: many; CDR3nt: TGTGCCAGCAGGGGTTACCCCCATGAGCAGTTCTTC; CDR3aa: CASRGYPHEQFF
j_gene: TRBJ2-2; v_gene: TRBV7-9; d_gene: NA; abundance: few; CDR3nt: TGTGCCAGCACCCGAGGGGGGGAGCTGTTTTTT; CDR3aa: CASTRGGELFF
j_gene: TRBJ2-3; v_gene: TRBV27; d_gene: NA; abundance: NA; CDR3nt: TGTGCCTGCAGCTCCGTCGGAACCTCGGGTACAGATACGCAGTATTTT; CDR3aa: CACSSVGTSGTDTQYF
j_gene: TRBJ2-2; v_gene: TRBV29-1; d_gene: NA; abundance: NA; CDR3nt: TGCAGCGTTAATATGGGAACCGGGGAGCTGTTTTTT; CDR3aa: CSVNMGTGELFF
j_gene: TRBJ2-2; v_gene: TRBV7-7; d_gene: NA; abundance: NA; CDR3nt: TGTGCCAGCAGCCCCCAGACAGGTTCCTTCTCCGGGGAGCTGTTTTTT; CDR3aa: CASSPQTGSFSGELFF
j_gene: TRBJ2-1; v_gene: TRBV12-3/TRBV12-4; d_gene: NA; abundance: many; CDR3nt: TGTGCCAGCGACTGGGGGGCAGGGGTGTACAATGAGCAGTTCTTC; CDR3aa: CASDWGAGVYNEQFF
j_gene: TRBJ2-3; v_gene: TRBV12-3/TRBV12-4; d_gene: NA; abundance: many; CDR3nt: TGTGCCAGCAATACAGAAACAGATACGCAGTATTTT; CDR3aa: CASNTETDTQYF
j_gene: TRBJ2-5; v_gene: TRBV20-1; d_gene: NA; abundance: NA; CDR3nt: TGCAGTGCTAGAGACGTAGAGACCCAGTACTTC; CDR3aa: CSARDVETQYF
j_gene: TRBJ1-2; v_gene: TRBV5-5; d_gene: NA; abundance: many; CDR3nt: TGTGCCAGCAGCTACAGAAATGGTTACACCTTC; CDR3aa: CASSYRNGYTF
j_gene: TRBJ1-1; v_gene: TRBV7-9; d_gene: NA; abundance: many; CDR3nt: TGTGCCAGCATTCAGGGGTCTGAAGCTTTCTTT; CDR3aa: CASIQGSEAFF
j_gene: TRBJ1-1; v_gene: TRBV27; d_gene: NA; abundance: NA; CDR3nt: TGTGCCAGCAGTTGGGGGGGGGGGGTCAACACTGAAGCTTTCTTT; CDR3aa: CASSWGGGVNTEAFF
j_gene: TRBJ2-7; v_gene: TRBV7-9; d_gene: NA; abundance: many; CDR3nt: TGTGCCAGCAGCTCGGGGTCTCAGGGCTACGAGCAGTACTTC; CDR3aa: CASSSGSQGYEQYF
j_gene: TRBJ2-1; v_gene: TRBV4-2; d_gene: TRBD2; abundance: few; CDR3nt: TGTGCCAGCAGCCAAGATGGCGGGAGTAGAATCGATGAGCAGTTCTTC; CDR3aa: CASSQDGGSRIDEQFF
j_gene: TRBJ2-5; v_gene: TRBV6-6; d_gene: TRBD2; abundance: many; CDR3nt: TGTGCCAGCAGCGAGGTAGCGGGGGAGGAAGAGACCCAGTACTTC; CDR3aa: CASSEVAGEEETQYF
j_gene: TRBJ2-7; v_gene: TRBV27; d_gene: TRBD1; abundance: NA; CDR3nt: TGTGTCAGCAGTTCCCCTAGGACAGGGACGTACGAGCAGTACTTC; CDR3aa: CVSSSPRTGTYEQYF